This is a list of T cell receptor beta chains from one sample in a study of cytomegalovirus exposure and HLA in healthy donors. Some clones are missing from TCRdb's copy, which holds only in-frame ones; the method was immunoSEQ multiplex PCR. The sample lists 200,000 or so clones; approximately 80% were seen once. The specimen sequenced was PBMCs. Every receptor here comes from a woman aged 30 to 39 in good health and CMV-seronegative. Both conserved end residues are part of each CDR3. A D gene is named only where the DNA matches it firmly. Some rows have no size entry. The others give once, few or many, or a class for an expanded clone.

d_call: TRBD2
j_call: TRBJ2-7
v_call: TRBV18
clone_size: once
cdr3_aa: CASSPRGDGYEQYF
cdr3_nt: TGTGCCAGCTCGCCCCGGGGGGACGGCTACGAGCAGTACTTC

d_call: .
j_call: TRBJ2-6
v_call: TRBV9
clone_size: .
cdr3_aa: CASSRVSGANVLTF
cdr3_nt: TGTGCCAGCAGTCGGGTTTCTGGGGCCAACGTCCTGACTTTC

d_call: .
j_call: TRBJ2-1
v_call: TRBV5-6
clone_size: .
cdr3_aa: CASSPGAAFNEQFF
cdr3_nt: TGTGCCAGCAGTCCTGGGGCAGCGTTCAATGAGCAGTTCTTC

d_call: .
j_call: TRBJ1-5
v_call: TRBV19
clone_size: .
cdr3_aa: CASRYDTGISNQPQHF
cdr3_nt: TGTGCCAGTAGGTACGACACGGGGATTAGCAATCAGCCCCAGCATTTT

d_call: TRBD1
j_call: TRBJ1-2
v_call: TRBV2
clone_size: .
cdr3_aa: CASTLRTGGAFYYGYTF
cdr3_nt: TGTGCCAGCACATTAAGGACAGGGGGCGCGTTCTACTATGGCTACACCTTC

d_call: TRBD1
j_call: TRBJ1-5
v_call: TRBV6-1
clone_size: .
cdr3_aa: CASSEGGQEYQPQHF
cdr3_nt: TGTGCCAGCAGTGAAGGAGGACAGGAGTATCAGCCCCAGCATTTT

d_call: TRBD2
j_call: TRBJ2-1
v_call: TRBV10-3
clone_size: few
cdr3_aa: CAIIRGPGLAAYNEQFF
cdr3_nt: TGTGCCATCATCCGGGGCCCGGGACTAGCGGCCTACAATGAGCAGTTCTTC

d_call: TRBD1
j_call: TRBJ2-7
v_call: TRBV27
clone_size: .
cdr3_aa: CASSLGPGQGNYEQYF
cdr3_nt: TGTGCCAGCAGTTTAGGGCCGGGACAGGGGAACTACGAGCAGTACTTC

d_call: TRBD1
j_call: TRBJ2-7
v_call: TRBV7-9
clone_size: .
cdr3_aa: CSSSPRLGQGAYEQYF
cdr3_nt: TGTTCCAGCAGCCCCCGACTAGGACAGGGGGCTTATGAGCAGTACTTC

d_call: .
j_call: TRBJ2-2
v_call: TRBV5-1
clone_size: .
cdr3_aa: CASSLAALGRASGGELFF
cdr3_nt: TGCGCCAGCAGCTTGGCCGCCCTCGGCAGGGCCTCTGGCGGGGAGCTGTTTTTT

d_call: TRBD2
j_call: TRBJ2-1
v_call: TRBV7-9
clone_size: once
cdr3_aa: CSSIMTSGGSSSYNEQFF
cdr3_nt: TGTTCCAGCATCATGACTAGCGGGGGGTCGAGCTCCTACAATGAGCAGTTCTTC

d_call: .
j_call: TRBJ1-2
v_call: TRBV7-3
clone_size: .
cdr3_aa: CASSSGVGEGYGYTF
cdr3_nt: TGTGCCAGCAGCTCCGGCGTAGGGGAAGGGTATGGCTACACCTTC

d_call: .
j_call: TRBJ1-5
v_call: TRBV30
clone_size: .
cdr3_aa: CAWGRWGQPQHF
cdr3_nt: TGTGCCTGGGGGAGGTGGGGTCAGCCCCAGCATTTT

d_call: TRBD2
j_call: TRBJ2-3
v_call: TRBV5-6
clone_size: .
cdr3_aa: CASSLWGTSALGDTQYF
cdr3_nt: TGTGCCAGCAGCTTGTGGGGGACTAGCGCCCTGGGAGATACGCAGTATTTT

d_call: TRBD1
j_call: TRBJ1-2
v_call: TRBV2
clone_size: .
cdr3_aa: CASSETPGGGKGYTF
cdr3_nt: TGTGCCAGCAGTGAGACCCCAGGGGGAGGAAAAGGCTACACCTTC

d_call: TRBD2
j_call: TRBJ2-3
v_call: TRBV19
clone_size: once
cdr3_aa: CASSIEASGSTDTQYF
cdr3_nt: TGTGCCAGTAGTATAGAGGCTAGCGGGAGCACAGATACGCAGTATTTT

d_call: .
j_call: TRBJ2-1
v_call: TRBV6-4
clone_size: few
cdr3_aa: CASSPTVYNEQFF
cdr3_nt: TGTGCCAGCAGCCCTACAGTATACAATGAGCAGTTCTTC

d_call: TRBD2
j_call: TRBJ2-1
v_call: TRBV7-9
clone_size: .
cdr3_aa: CASSFALAGGNEQFF
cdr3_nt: TGTGCCAGCAGCTTCGCCCTAGCGGGAGGAAATGAGCAGTTCTTC

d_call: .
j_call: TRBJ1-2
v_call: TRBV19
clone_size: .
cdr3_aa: CAVWEGGYPF
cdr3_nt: TGTGCCGTGTGGGAGGGCGGCTACCCCTTC

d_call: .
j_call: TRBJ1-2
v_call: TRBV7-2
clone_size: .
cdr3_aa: CASSLPTWTPPYGYTF
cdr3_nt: TGTGCCAGCAGCTTACCCACCTGGACACCGCCCTATGGCTACACCTTC

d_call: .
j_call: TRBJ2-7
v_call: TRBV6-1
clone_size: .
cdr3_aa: CASSVGELYEQYF
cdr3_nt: TGTGCCAGCAGTGTCGGGGAACTTTACGAGCAGTACTTC

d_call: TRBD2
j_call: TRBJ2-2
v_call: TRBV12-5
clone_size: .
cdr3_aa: CASGLSPRSGGNTGELFF
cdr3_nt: TGTGCTAGTGGTTTGTCCCCTCGAAGCGGGGGTAACACCGGGGAGCTGTTTTTT

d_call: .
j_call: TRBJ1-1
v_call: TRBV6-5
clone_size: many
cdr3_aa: CASSYLGVASTEAFF
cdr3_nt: TGTGCCAGCAGTTACCTCGGGGTCGCGTCCACTGAAGCTTTCTTT

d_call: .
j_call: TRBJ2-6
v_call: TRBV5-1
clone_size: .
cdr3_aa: CASSLTSVSSGANVLTF
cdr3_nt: TGCGCCAGCAGCTTGACTAGTGTATCCTCTGGGGCCAACGTCCTGACTTTC

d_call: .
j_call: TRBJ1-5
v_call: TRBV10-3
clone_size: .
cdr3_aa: CAIRARLHQPQHF
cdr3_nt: TGTGCCATCAGGGCTAGGCTCCATCAGCCCCAGCATTTT

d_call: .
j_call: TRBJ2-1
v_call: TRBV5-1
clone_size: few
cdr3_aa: CASSRVPGADYNEQFF
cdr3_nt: TGCGCCAGCAGTCGGGTCCCAGGGGCCGACTACAATGAGCAGTTCTTC

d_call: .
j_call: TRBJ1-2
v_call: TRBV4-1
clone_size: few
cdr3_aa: CASSQVIVRGRNGYTF
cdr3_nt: TGCGCCAGCAGCCAAGTCATAGTTAGGGGAAGGAACGGCTACACCTTC

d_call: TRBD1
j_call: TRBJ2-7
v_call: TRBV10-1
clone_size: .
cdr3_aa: CASSGDSREQYF
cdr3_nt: TGCGCCAGCAGCGGGGACAGCCGCGAGCAGTACTTC

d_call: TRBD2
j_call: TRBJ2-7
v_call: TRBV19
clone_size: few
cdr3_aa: CASPDQRLAGAYEQYF
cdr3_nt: TGTGCCAGTCCCGACCAAAGACTAGCGGGAGCGTACGAGCAGTACTTC

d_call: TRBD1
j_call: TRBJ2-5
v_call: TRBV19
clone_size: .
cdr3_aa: CASSTYRGLQETQYF
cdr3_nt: TGTGCCAGTAGTACATACAGGGGGCTCCAAGAGACCCAGTACTTC

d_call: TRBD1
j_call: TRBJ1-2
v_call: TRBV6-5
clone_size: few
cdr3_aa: CASSYSGTGQGYTF
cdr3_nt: TGTGCCAGCAGTTACTCCGGGACAGGGCAAGGCTACACCTTC

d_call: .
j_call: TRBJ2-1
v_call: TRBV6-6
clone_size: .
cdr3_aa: CASSTDIYNEQFF
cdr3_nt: TGTGCCAGCAGTACCGACATTTACAATGAGCAGTTCTTC

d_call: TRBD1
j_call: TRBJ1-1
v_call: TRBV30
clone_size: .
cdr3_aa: CAWIQQGVAFF
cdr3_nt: TGTGCCTGGATCCAACAGGGGGTAGCTTTCTTT

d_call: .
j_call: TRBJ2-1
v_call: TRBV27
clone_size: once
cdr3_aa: CASSFGRGSYNEQFF
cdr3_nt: TGTGCCAGCAGTTTTGGCCGGGGGTCCTACAATGAGCAGTTCTTC

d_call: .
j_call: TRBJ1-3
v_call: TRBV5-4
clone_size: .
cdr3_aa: CASSRDQGTNTIYF
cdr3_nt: TGTGCCAGCAGCCGGGACCAGGGGACAAACACCATATATTTT

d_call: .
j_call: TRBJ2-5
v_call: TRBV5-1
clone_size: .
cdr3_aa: CASSLDAGQMETQYF
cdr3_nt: TGCGCCAGCAGCTTGGATGCAGGGCAAATGGAGACCCAGTACTTC

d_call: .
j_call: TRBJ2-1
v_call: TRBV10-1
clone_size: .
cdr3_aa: CASSEHASAVNEQFF
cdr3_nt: TGCGCCAGCAGTGAACACGCTAGCGCAGTCAATGAGCAGTTCTTC

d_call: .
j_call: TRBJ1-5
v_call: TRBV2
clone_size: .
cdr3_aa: CASSEQGNQPQHF
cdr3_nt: TGTGCCAGCAGTGAACAGGGAAATCAGCCCCAGCATTTT

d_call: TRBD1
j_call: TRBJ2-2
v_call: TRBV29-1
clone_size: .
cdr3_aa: CSVDRGHTGELFF
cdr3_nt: TGCAGCGTTGACAGGGGGCACACCGGGGAGCTGTTTTTT

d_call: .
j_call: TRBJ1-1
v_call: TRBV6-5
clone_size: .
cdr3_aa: CASTFSGRNTEAFF
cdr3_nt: TGTGCCAGCACCTTCTCTGGGAGAAACACTGAAGCTTTCTTT

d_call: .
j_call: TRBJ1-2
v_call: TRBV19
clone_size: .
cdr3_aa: CASSLSGMDGYPF
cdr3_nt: TGTGCCAGTAGTCTCTCCGGGATGGATGGCTACCCCTTC

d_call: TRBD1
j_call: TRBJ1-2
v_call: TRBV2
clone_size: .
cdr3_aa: CASSGQDVSYTF
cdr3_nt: TGTGCCAGCAGCGGACAGGATGTAAGCTACACCTTC

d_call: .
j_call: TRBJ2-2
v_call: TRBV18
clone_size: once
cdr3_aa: CASSPTITGPTGELFF
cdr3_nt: TGTGCCAGCTCACCAACAATAACAGGTCCCACCGGGGAGCTGTTTTTT

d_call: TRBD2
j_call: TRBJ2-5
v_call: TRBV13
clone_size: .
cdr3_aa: CASSFGGGATQYF
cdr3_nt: TGTGCCAGCAGCTTCGGCGGGGGGGCGACCCAGTACTTC

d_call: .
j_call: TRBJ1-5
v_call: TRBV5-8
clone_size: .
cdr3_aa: CASTPWRGDLRPQHF
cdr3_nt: TGTGCCAGCACCCCGTGGCGGGGCGACTTGAGGCCCCAGCATTTT

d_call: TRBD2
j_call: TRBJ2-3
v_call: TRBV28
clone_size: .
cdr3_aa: CASSPAGLAGDTQYF
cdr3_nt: TGTGCCAGCAGTCCTGCGGGACTAGCGGGAGATACGCAGTATTTT

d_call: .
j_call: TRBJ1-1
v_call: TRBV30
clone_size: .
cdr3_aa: CAWHLLGQNTEAFF
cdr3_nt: TGTGCCTGGCACTTGCTGGGCCAGAACACTGAAGCTTTCTTT

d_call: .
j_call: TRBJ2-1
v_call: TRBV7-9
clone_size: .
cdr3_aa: CASSDLQGWEQFF
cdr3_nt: TGTGCCAGCAGCGACTTGCAGGGATGGGAGCAGTTCTTC

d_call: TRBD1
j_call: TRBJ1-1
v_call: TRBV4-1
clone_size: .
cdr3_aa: CASSTLDRGPGTEAFF
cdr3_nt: TGCGCCAGCAGCACCCTGGACAGGGGGCCGGGCACTGAAGCTTTCTTT

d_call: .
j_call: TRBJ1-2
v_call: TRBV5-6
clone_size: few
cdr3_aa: CASTDRYGYTF
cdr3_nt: TGTGCCAGCACAGATCGCTATGGCTACACCTTC

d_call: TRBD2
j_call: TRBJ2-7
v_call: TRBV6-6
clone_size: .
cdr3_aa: CASSLGTRGFYEQYF
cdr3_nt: TGTGCCAGCAGCCTCGGGACTAGAGGGTTTTACGAGCAGTACTTC

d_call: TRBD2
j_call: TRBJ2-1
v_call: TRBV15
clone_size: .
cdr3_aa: CATSRRLAGPEQFF
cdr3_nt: TGTGCCACCAGCCGCCGACTAGCGGGACCGGAGCAGTTCTTC

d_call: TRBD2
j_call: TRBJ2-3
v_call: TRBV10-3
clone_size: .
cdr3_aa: CAIKASGSTDTQYF
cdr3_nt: TGTGCCATCAAGGCTAGCGGGAGTACAGATACGCAGTATTTT